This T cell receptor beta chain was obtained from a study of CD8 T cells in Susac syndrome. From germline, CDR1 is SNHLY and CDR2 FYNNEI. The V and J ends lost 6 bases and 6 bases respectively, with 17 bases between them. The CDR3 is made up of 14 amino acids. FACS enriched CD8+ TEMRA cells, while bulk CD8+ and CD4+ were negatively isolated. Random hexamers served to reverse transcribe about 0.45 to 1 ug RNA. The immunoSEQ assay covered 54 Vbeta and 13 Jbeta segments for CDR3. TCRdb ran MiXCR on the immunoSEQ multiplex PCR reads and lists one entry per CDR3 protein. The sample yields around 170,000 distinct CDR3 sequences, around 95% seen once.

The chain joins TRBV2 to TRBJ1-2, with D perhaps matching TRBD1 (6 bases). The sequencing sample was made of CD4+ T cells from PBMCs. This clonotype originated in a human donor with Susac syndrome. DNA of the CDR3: TGTGCCAGCAGAATGACCGGGACATTTAATGGCTACACCTTC. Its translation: CASRMTGTFNGYTF.